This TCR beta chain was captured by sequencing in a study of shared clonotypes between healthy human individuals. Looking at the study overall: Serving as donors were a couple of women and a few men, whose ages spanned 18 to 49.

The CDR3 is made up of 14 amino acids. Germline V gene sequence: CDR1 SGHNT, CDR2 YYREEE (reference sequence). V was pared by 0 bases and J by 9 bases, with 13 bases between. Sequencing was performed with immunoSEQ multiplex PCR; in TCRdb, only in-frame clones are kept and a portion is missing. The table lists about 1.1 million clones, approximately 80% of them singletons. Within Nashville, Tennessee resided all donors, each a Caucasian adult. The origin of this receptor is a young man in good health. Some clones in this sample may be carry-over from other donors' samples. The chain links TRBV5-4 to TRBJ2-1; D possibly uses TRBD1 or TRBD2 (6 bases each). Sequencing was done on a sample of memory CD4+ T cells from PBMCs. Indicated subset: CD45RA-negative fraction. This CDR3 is CASSLDGGRGEQFF. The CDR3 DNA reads TGTGCCAGCAGCTTGGATGGGGGGCGCGGTGAGCAGTTCTTC.